This TCR beta chain stems from a study of metastatic and nonmetastatic thyroid tumors. The wider study: The comparison covered peripheral blood and tumor or nodule tissue in malignant and benign thyroid patients. Overall study results and limits: For both blood and tumor, malignant thyroid tumors reportedly showed significantly higher TCR beta diversity than benign nodules did.

TCRdb re-called clones from the PCR reads using MiXCR. The sample has under 20,000 clones, 34% seen once; the top ten hold roughly 15%. This clone was observed a handful of times. The antigen is undetermined. Germline assignment: CDR1 MNHEY and CDR2 SVGEGT. V gave up 2 bases and J gave up 6 bases, with 11 bases separating them. This CDR3 has 13 amino acids. Patients had received no treatment of any kind before thyroid surgery. The sequence derives from a female donor with papillary thyroid cancer or a benign thyroid nodule (not recorded which). Some clones in this sample may be carry-over from other donors' samples. Sequenced input: tumor tissue. This rearrangement joins TRBV6-2 or TRBV6-3 to TRBJ2-7; D is undetermined. CDR3 sequence: CASSYDGFGEQYF. In nucleotides, the CDR3 is TGTGCCAGCAGTTACGATGGATTCGGCGAGCAGTACTTC.